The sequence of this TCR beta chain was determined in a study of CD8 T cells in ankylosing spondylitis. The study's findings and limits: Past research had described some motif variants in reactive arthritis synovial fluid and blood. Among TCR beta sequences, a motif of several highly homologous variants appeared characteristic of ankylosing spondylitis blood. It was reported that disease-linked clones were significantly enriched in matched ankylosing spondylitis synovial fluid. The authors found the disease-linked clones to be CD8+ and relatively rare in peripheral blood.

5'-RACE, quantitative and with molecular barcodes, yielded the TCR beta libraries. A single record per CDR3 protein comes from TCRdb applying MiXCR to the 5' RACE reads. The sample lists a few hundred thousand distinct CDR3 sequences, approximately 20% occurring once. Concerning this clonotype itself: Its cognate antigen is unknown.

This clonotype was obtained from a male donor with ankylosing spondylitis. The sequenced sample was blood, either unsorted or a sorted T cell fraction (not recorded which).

CDR3 sequence: CASSYSPIDSLIDQPQHF. CDR3 coding DNA: TGTGCCAGCAGTTACTCCCCTATCGACAGCCTAATCGATCAGCCCCAGCATTTT. The rearrangement links TRBV6-5 to TRBJ1-5, with D possibly being TRBD1 (5 bases). Trimming cost V 0 bases and J 5 bases, with 20 bases left between them. Germline CDR1 is MNHEY and CDR2 is SVGAGI. The CDR3 contains 18 residues.